A selection of T cell receptor beta chains follows, all from one sample in a study of regulatory T cells in long-lasting Graves disease. In TCRdb, the multiplex PCR reads were re-called with MiXCR into one record per CDR3 protein. The sample lists 250,000 or so distinct CDR3 sequences; about 18% were seen once. This sample was also put to use in a study of T cells in Graves' hyperthyroidism and ophthalmopathy.

The sample in question was peripheral blood mononuclear cells (PBMCs), obtained at new diagnosis, from a patient treated with antithyroid drugs. The source of these receptors is a woman under 40 with Graves disease. CDR3s include the opening cysteine and the closing phenylalanine or tryptophan. The order of the fields is J gene, clone size, V gene, D gene, CDR3 DNA, CDR3 protein. A D gene is named only where the DNA matches it firmly. Size is stated for part of the rows, as once, few or many counts, or as a class when the clone is expanded.

>TRBJ1-2|many|TRBV20-1|NA
TGCAGTGCCGGATACAGGGATACGGGCTACACCTTC
CSAGYRDTGYTF
>TRBJ1-2|many|TRBV6-1|NA
TGTGCCAGCAAGGGAGTACAGTCTAGATCCTATGGCTACACCTTC
CASKGVQSRSYGYTF
>TRBJ1-2|few|TRBV6-5|NA
TGTGCCAGCAGTTACTCTAGTGGGGGGAATGGCTACACCTTC
CASSYSSGGNGYTF
>TRBJ2-2|NA|TRBV7-2|TRBD2
TGTGCCAGCAGCAAACCTAGCGGAGCCAACACCGGGGAGCTGTTTTTT
CASSKPSGANTGELFF
>TRBJ1-4|many|TRBV27|NA
TGTGCCAGCAGTTTAGGGGCCGGGGGGGCGAAACTGTTTTTT
CASSLGAGGAKLFF
>TRBJ1-2|few|TRBV18|NA
TGTGCCAGCTCACCATCTTTACACCAAAACTATGGCTACACCTTC
CASSPSLHQNYGYTF
>TRBJ2-6|many|TRBV7-8|NA
TGTGCCAGCAGCGGCACGGTAGCTGGGGCCAACGTCCTGACTTTC
CASSGTVAGANVLTF
>TRBJ1-2|many|TRBV7-9|NA
TGTGCCAGCAGCTTACAGCGCCTGACTAACTATGGCTACACCTTC
CASSLQRLTNYGYTF
>TRBJ2-2|few|TRBV7-2|TRBD1
TGTGCCAGCAGCTACCTGACAGGGGCACCCACCGGGGAGCTGTTTTTT
CASSYLTGAPTGELFF
>TRBJ2-3|many|TRBV6-5|TRBD1
TGTGCCAGCAGTTTGGGGACAGGGAGGACAGATACGCAGTATTTT
CASSLGTGRTDTQYF
>TRBJ2-3|NA|TRBV7-3|TRBD2
TGTGCCAGCAGCCCAAAAGCGGGAGTGTATGGTACGCAGTATTTT
CASSPKAGVYGTQYF
>TRBJ1-5|many|TRBV6-2/TRBV6-3|TRBD1
TGTGCCAGCAGTGGACAGGGAGTGAATCAGCCCCAGCATTTT
CASSGQGVNQPQHF
>TRBJ2-1|many|TRBV3-1|NA
TGTGCCAGCAGCCAAGAAGGGGGGGCATGGTCCTACAATGAGCAGTTCTTC
CASSQEGGAWSYNEQFF
>TRBJ2-3|many|TRBV7-9|TRBD2
TGTGCCAGCAGCTTAGCTCTCGTCGGGGGGGCCCGTACAGATACGCAGTATTTT
CASSLALVGGARTDTQYF
>TRBJ1-3|few|TRBV10-3|NA
TGTGCCATTAGTGACGGCAGTCCCATATATTTT
CAISDGSPIYF
>TRBJ2-3|many|TRBV12-3/TRBV12-4|NA
TGTGCCAGCAGCCTCACCCCCTCATCTCTCGGGGCAGATACGCAGTATTTT
CASSLTPSSLGADTQYF
>TRBJ1-1|many|TRBV6-5|TRBD1
TGTGCCAGCAGTTCGGGACAGGGTGTCACTGAAGCTTTCTTT
CASSSGQGVTEAFF
>TRBJ1-4|few|TRBV7-9|NA
TGTGCCAGCAGCTTGACGGGAAATGAAAAACTGTTTTTT
CASSLTGNEKLFF
>TRBJ2-1|NA|TRBV6-5|NA
TGTGCCAGCAGTTACGTCGTATTAGTTGAGCAGTTCTTC
CASSYVVLVEQFF
>TRBJ2-5|NA|TRBV7-2|TRBD2
TGTGCCAGCAGCAAAGCGGCTAGCGGGGGGGCCGTAGAGACCCAGTACTTC
CASSKAASGGAVETQYF
>TRBJ2-6|few|TRBV12-3/TRBV12-4|NA
TGTGCCAGCAAGCCTAGGAGGACCGGGGCCAACGTCCTGACTTTC
CASKPRRTGANVLTF
>TRBJ1-1|many|TRBV12-3/TRBV12-4|NA
TGTGCCAGCAGTTTTTTTCGGGAGGACAGTGAAGCTTTCTTT
CASSFFREDSEAFF
>TRBJ2-1|many|TRBV6-1|TRBD1
TGTGCCAGCAGGCCGGACAGGGGCGATGAGCAGTTCTTC
CASRPDRGDEQFF
>TRBJ2-7|many|TRBV6-2/TRBV6-3|NA
TGTGCCAGCAGTTACTTGACTAAATACGAGCAGTACTTC
CASSYLTKYEQYF
>TRBJ1-2|NA|TRBV28|NA
TGTGCCAGCAGCCAAGATCAGAGCGGCTATGGCTACACCTTC
CASSQDQSGYGYTF
>TRBJ2-1|NA|TRBV2|TRBD2
TGTGCCAGCAACGGCCGGACTAGCGGGAGGGATGAGCAGTTCTTC
CASNGRTSGRDEQFF
>TRBJ1-4|many|TRBV19|TRBD1
TGTGCCAGTAGTAGCCCGGGACAGGGGGCTGAAAAACTGTTTTTT
CASSSPGQGAEKLFF
>TRBJ2-7|many|TRBV29-1|NA
TGCAGCGTCCACGACAACTACGAGCAGTACTTC
CSVHDNYEQYF
>TRBJ2-7|NA|TRBV20-1|TRBD2
TGCAGTGCTAGCGCTAGCGGGGGGACCACCTACGAGCAGTACTTC
CSASASGGTTYEQYF
>TRBJ1-1|once|TRBV7-9|TRBD1
TGCGCCAGCAGCTCACAGGGGGAAGACACTGAAGCTTTCTTT
CASSSQGEDTEAFF
>TRBJ1-2|many|TRBV7-2|NA
TGTGCCAGCAGATCTTTGGCGGGCTACACCTTC
CASRSLAGYTF
>TRBJ1-5|many|TRBV19|TRBD1
TGTGCCAGTAGTGGACAGGGGTTGGGAGACAATCAGCCCCAGCATTTT
CASSGQGLGDNQPQHF
>TRBJ2-7|many|TRBV20-1|NA
TGCAGTGCTAGAGAGACAGCTACCTACGAGCAGTACTTC
CSARETATYEQYF
>TRBJ2-5|many|TRBV7-2|NA
TGTGCCAGCAGCTTCCTCCTTTATGAGACCCAGTACTTC
CASSFLLYETQYF
>TRBJ1-2|many|TRBV7-2|TRBD1
TGTGCCAGCAGCTTAACTCCGGGACAGGGGGCGAACTATGGCTACACCTTC
CASSLTPGQGANYGYTF
>TRBJ2-1|many|TRBV6-2/TRBV6-3|NA
TGTGCCAGCAGTTACTATGTCAGGGACTACAATGAGCAGTTCTTC
CASSYYVRDYNEQFF
>TRBJ2-3|many|TRBV12-3/TRBV12-4|NA
TGTGCCAGCAGCCCGACACAGACCGAGGGGGACCCCACAGATACGCAGTATTTT
CASSPTQTEGDPTDTQYF
>TRBJ1-1|many|TRBV4-1|NA
TGCGCCAGCAGCCACGGCTCCCTGGAAGCTTTCTTT
CASSHGSLEAFF
>TRBJ2-3|many|TRBV12-5|NA
TGTGCTAGTGGTTTGTCATTTGTCGGGGGCCAGCAGTATTTT
CASGLSFVGGQQYF
>TRBJ1-3|few|TRBV6-1|TRBD1
TGTGCCAGCAGTAGACAGGGGACTGGCTACTCTGGAAACACCATATATTTT
CASSRQGTGYSGNTIYF
>TRBJ1-6|few|TRBV20-1|TRBD1
TGCAGTGCTTCCCCGGACAGGGGCCGTTCCTATAATTCACCCCTCCACTTT
CSASPDRGRSYNSPLHF
>TRBJ1-6|NA|TRBV6-4|TRBD1
TGTGCCAGCAGTGACAGGGCAGGGGGATCACCCCTCCACTTT
CASSDRAGGSPLHF
>TRBJ1-4|many|TRBV6-5|NA
TGTGCCAGCAGTTATAACAGGCGAGCAACTAATGAAAAACTGTTTTTT
CASSYNRRATNEKLFF
>TRBJ2-2|NA|TRBV20-1|TRBD2
TGCAGTGCTACTCCGGGGGGGAGCGGCACCGGGGAGCTGTTTTTT
CSATPGGSGTGELFF
>TRBJ2-7|NA|TRBV9|TRBD2
TGTGCCAGCAGCGTATTCGCGGGGGGGCCCGAGGAGCAGTACTTC
CASSVFAGGPEEQYF
>TRBJ2-7|many|TRBV6-1|NA
TGTGCCAGCAAACAGGGAGCCCCCTCCTACGAGCAGTACTTC
CASKQGAPSYEQYF
>TRBJ1-1|many|TRBV19|NA
TGTGCCAGTATTCGGCAGGGTGACATGAACACTGAAGCTTTCTTT
CASIRQGDMNTEAFF
>TRBJ1-2|many|TRBV6-1|TRBD1
TGTGCCAGCGGACAGGGCCACTATGGCTACACCTTC
CASGQGHYGYTF
>TRBJ2-7|NA|TRBV7-2|TRBD2
TGTGCCAGCAGCTTAGGCTTAGCGGGGGGGCTGTCTTACGAGCAGTACTTC
CASSLGLAGGLSYEQYF
>TRBJ2-3|many|TRBV5-4|TRBD1
TGTGCCAGCAGCTTCAGGGGAACAGGGGGCGCAATAAAGTATTTT
CASSFRGTGGAIKYF
>TRBJ2-2|NA|TRBV5-1|NA
TGCGCCAGCAGCTTGGGCGAGGACTACACCGGGGAGCTGTTTTTT
CASSLGEDYTGELFF
>TRBJ1-1|many|TRBV6-5|NA
TGTGCCAGCAGTTACACGGGGAGGGGGAACACTGAAGCTTTCTTT
CASSYTGRGNTEAFF